This TCR beta chain appears in the sequencing data of a study of control samples from healthy donors and cancer patients. The germline gives CDR1 SGHTS, CDR2 YDEGEE. The CDR3 sequence is 15 residues long. Trimming took 0 bases from V and 4 from J; bases not matched to a gene: 1. The table came from immunoSEQ multiplex PCR; TCRdb's copy has only in-frame clones and leaves some out. The sample includes approximately 97,000 clones, approximately 92% of them seen just once. The chain recombines TRBV5-8 with TRBJ2-5; TRBD1 agrees at 12 bases. This sequence originates from a human donor in good health. The donor label of this sample is uncertain. Specimen: blood. CDR3 in amino acids: CASSLGDRGRETQYF. The CDR3, as DNA: TGTGCCAGCAGCTTGGGGGACAGGGGGCGAGAGACCCAGTACTTC.